This T cell receptor (beta chain) was sequenced for a study of T cells after yellow fever vaccination. In TCRdb, the 5' RACE reads were re-called with MiXCR into one record per CDR3 protein. The table shows hundreds of thousands of distinct CDR3 sequences, with 12% occurring only once. CDR1 and CDR2 from the germline V gene are SGHDT and YYEEEE. This CDR3 has 14 amino acids. With 0 bases removed from V and 3 bases from J, the gap between germline ends came to 7 bases. Sample: PBMCs, taken on the day of the yellow fever booster vaccination. V and J are TRBV5-6 and TRBJ2-1; D is unresolved. The TCR originated in a man aged 30 to 39 who received the YFV17D yellow fever vaccine. The CDR3 DNA reads as TGTGCCAGCAGCTTGGGGTATTTCTACAATGAGCAGTTCTTC. Its translation is CASSLGYFYNEQFF.